This T cell receptor beta chain was found in a study of T-cell memory formation after mild COVID-19. Whole-study context: TCR clusters were mostly confined to one donor each.

TCRdb processed the 5' RACE reads anew with MiXCR; each CDR3 protein has one entry. The sample contains 190,000 or so distinct CDR3 sequences, about 20% of which appear only once. Trimming removed 0 bases from V and 7 bases from J, with 6 bases in between. This CDR3 contains 12 residues. The study's findings and limits: Day 15 to 85 contracting clones showed balanced CD4/CD8; day 15 to 37 expanders favored CD4+.

This clonotype showed up just a few times. Antigen unknown. The receptor's source is an adult woman who had mild COVID-19 (a few samples of this study predate the infection). Cell type and time point are not known. The material sequenced was PBMCs or a T cell subset sorted from them (not recorded which). The rearrangement links TRBV12-3 or TRBV12-4 to TRBJ1-1, with unresolved D. The CDR3 DNA reads as TGTGCCAGCAGTTTAGCGCTAAATGAAGCTTTCTTT. This gives the protein CASSLALNEAFF.